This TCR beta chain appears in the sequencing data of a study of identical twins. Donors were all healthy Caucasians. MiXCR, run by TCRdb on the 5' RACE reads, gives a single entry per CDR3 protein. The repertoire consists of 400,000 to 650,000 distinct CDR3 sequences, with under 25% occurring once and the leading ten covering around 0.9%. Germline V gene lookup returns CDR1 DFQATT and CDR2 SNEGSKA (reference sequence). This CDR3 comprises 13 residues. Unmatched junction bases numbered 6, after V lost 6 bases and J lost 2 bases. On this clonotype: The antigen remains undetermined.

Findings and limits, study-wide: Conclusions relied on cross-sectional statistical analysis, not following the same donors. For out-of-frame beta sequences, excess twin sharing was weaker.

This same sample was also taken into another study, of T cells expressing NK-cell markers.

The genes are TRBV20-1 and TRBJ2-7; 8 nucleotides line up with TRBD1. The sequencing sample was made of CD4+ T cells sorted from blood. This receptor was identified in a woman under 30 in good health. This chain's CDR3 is CSARTGMTYEQYF. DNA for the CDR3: TGCAGTGCCCGGACAGGGATGACCTACGAGCAGTACTTC.